Below are 30 T cell receptor beta chains sequenced from a single sample in a study of PD-L1 blockade in urothelial cancer. The repertoire was sequenced with immunoSEQ multiplex PCR; TCRdb's copy has only in-frame clones and lacks some. The sample has some 84,000 clones, around 90% seen once. The starting material was PBMCs, obtained around atezolizumab (anti-PD-L1) treatment. These receptors were obtained from a woman in her 70s with urothelial cancer.

The chain links TRBV6-5 to TRBJ1-3; 7 positions agree with TRBD1. Germline assignment: CDR1 MNHEY and CDR2 SVGAGI. This CDR3 spans 16 amino acids. J was trimmed by 7 bases and V by 2 bases; bases with no gene match: 11. The CDR3 region is CASSYRGQRALNTIYF. CDR3 bases: TGTGCCAGCAGTTACCGGGGACAGCGGGCCCTGAACACCATATATTTT.

V and J are TRBV5-6 and TRBJ2-5; 7 bases match TRBD1. Germline-derived CDR1 and CDR2 are SGHDT and YYEEEE. The CDR3 loop spans 13 amino acids. V shed 4 bases and J 5 bases; nucleotides not matched to a gene: 5. DNA of the CDR3: TGTGCCAGCAGCCTAGGGGGCTCGGAGACCCAGTACTTC. Its translation: CASSLGGSETQYF.

The chain recombines TRBV5-1 with TRBJ1-2; D might be TRBD1 (6 bases). Trimming took 0 bases from V and 5 from J, leaving 14 bases between them. This CDR3 contains 15 residues. The germline V gene encodes CDR1 SGHRS and CDR2 YFSETQ. The CDR3 spells CASSLASGRGYGYTF. The CDR3 DNA reads as TGCGCCAGCAGCTTGGCCTCGGGCAGGGGTTATGGCTACACCTTC. Variable domain in full (rest from reference TRBV5-1 and TRBJ1-2): KAGVTQTPRYLIKTRGQQVTLSCSPISGHRSVSWYQQTPGQGLQFLFEYFSETQRNKGNFPGRFSGRQFSNSRSEMNVSTLELGDSALYLCASSLASGRGYGYTFGSGTRLTVV.

The V gene is TRBV19, the J gene TRBJ2-4, with 7 positions matching TRBD2. This CDR3 is 16 amino acids long. CDR1 and CDR2 (germline): LNHDA, SQIVND (reference sequence). With 6 bases clipped from V and 7 bases from J, the junction kept 15 bases outside the gene matches. CDR3 region: CASRPRERDSGNIQYF. Here the CDR3 DNA reads TGTGCCAGTAGGCCTCGGGAGCGGGACTCCGGGAACATTCAGTACTTC.

The chain's CDR3 is CASSIIIGGGYTF. Here the CDR3 DNA reads TGTGCCAGCAGTATTATAATCGGGGGAGGCTACACCTTC. J is TRBJ1-2 and V is TRBV25-1; D perhaps matches TRBD1 (5 bases). This CDR3 has 13 residues. The germline V and J ends were trimmed by 5 bases and 8 bases, with 15 bases remaining between them. The germline CDR1 and CDR2 sequences are MGHDK and SYGVNS.

The rearrangement links TRBV6-5 to TRBJ1-2, with TRBD1 as a possible D gene (5 bases). V was clipped by 5 bases and J by 6 bases, with 13 bases between them. There are 13 residues in the CDR3. Germline loops: CDR1 MNHEY, CDR2 SVGAGI. The CDR3 DNA reads TGTGCCAGCAGTCCATCCGTAGGGGATGGCTACACCTTC. Translating it yields CASSPSVGDGYTF.

The chain has TRBV2 and TRBJ1-6; a possible D gene is TRBD1 (6 bases). The germline V gene has CDR1 SNHLY and CDR2 FYNNEI. This CDR3 is 19 amino acids long. V lost 5 bases, J lost 4 bases, and 24 bases lay in between. The CDR3 region is CASSPSAMDSLNYNSPLHF. The CDR3 nucleotides are TGTGCCAGCAGTCCAAGTGCCATGGACAGCTTGAATTATAATTCACCCCTCCACTTT.

The genes are TRBV21-1 and TRBJ2-3; the table's D call TRBD1 went unverified against the DNA. TRBV21-1 is annotated as a pseudogene. CDR3 length: 17 amino acids. CDR3 residues: CASSTNRPGQYTDTQYF. The DNA for the CDR3 is TGTGCCAGCAGCACGAATCGACCGGGACAGTACACAGATACGCAGTATTTT.

The chain's CDR3 is CASSPWTGLQETQYF. Written as DNA, the CDR3 is TGCGCCAGCAGCCCCTGGACAGGGCTACAAGAGACCCAGTACTTC. The chain couples TRBV4-1 to TRBJ2-5; 8 bases map to TRBD1. The CDR3 covers 15 residues. CDR1 is MGHRA, CDR2 YSYEKL, per germline. The V gene end was trimmed by 4 bases and the J gene end by 2 bases; junction bases not matched to a gene: 6.

The V and J genes are TRBV6-5 and TRBJ1-2; 7 bases fit TRBD1. Germline V lookup: CDR1 MNHEY, CDR2 SVGAGI. V was clipped by 6 bases and J by 7 bases; unmatched bases: 8. The CDR3 has 13 residues. The CDR3 is CASRGTATGGYTF. For the CDR3, the DNA is TGTGCCAGCAGGGGGACAGCTACCGGTGGCTACACCTTC.

This clone occurred once. The chain has TRBV27 and TRBJ2-5, with 12 bases matching TRBD2. The CDR3 sequence is 14 residues long. The V segment lost 5 bases and the J segment 5 bases; nucleotides outside the gene matches: 3. Germline values: CDR1 MNHEY, CDR2 SMNVEV (reference sequence). CDR3: CASSPGLAGETQYF. CDR3 bases: TGTGCCAGCAGTCCCGGACTAGCGGGGGAGACCCAGTACTTC.

This clone has a single count. The chain combines TRBV14 with TRBJ2-1; 9 nucleotides align to TRBD2. The CDR3 has 16 amino acids. The V gene's germline CDR1 is SGHDN and CDR2 FVKESK. V trimming: 4 bases; J trimming: 3 bases; junction bases outside the gene matches: 7. CDR3 sequence: CASSPLAGGNYNEQFF. The CDR3 coding sequence is TGTGCCAGCAGCCCGCTGGCGGGGGGGAACTACAATGAGCAGTTCTTC.

This clone showed up just once. The chain uses TRBV4-1 and TRBJ2-7; TRBD1 matches 9 bases. Germline loops: CDR1 MGHRA, CDR2 YSYEKL. The CDR3 totals 14 residues. The V segment lost 3 bases and the J segment 6 bases; nucleotides outside the gene matches: 6. CDR3 bases: TGCGCCAGCAGCCAGTGGACAGGGGTGGGCGAGCAGTACTTC. Amino acid sequence: CASSQWTGVGEQYF.

The J gene is TRBJ1-2, the V gene TRBV6-1; D might be TRBD1 (5 bases). With 6 bases removed from V and 4 bases from J, the gap between germline ends came to 15 bases. The CDR3 is 14 amino acids. Germline lookup yields CDR1 MNHNS and CDR2 SASEGT. The CDR3 DNA is TGTGCCAGCAGGGTGGGGGGAGATACCTATGGCTACACCTTC. Residues: CASRVGGDTYGYTF.

The chain combines TRBV5-4 with TRBJ1-2; D is unclear. The V and J ends lost 4 bases and 6 bases respectively, with 10 bases between them. The CDR3 covers 12 residues. Germline CDR1 reads SGHNT; CDR2 reads YYREEE (reference sequence). Here the CDR3 DNA reads TGTGCCAGCAGCCAACAAGTTGATGGCTACACCTTC. The encoded protein is CASSQQVDGYTF. Full variable domain (missing parts from reference TRBV5-4 and TRBJ1-2): ETGVTQSPTHLIKTRGQQVTLRCSSQSGHNTVSWYQQALGQGPQFIFQYYREEENGRGNFPPRFSGLQFPNYSSELNVNALELDDSALYLCASSQQVDGYTFGSGTRLTVV.

This chain connects TRBV27 to TRBJ1-2; 10 bases match TRBD1. J lost 6 bases, V lost 5 bases, and 3 bases had no gene match. Germline CDR1 and CDR2: MNHEY and SMNVEV (reference sequence). The CDR3 loop spans 13 amino acids. This CDR3 is CASSTGQGNGYTF. For the CDR3, the DNA is TGTGCCAGCAGTACGGGACAGGGGAATGGCTACACCTTC.

This clone was observed many times. The chain links TRBV28 to TRBJ1-4; no clear D. In germline, CDR1 is MDHEN, CDR2 SYDVKM. V was shortened by 6 bases and J by 4 bases, with 18 bases between the two germline ends. The CDR3 length is 16 residues. The CDR3 region has the DNA TGTGCCAGCAGACATCACCGGGGAACGGTTAATGAAAAACTGTTTTTT. As protein: CASRHHRGTVNEKLFF. Full variable domain (outside the CDR3, taken from reference TRBV28 and TRBJ1-4): DVKVTQSSRYLVKRTGEKVFLECVQDMDHENMFWYRQDPGLGLRLIYFSYDVKMKEKGDIPEGYSVSREKKERFSLILESASTNQTSMYLCASRHHRGTVNEKLFFGSGTQLSVL.

This clone ranks as medium-sized (0.01 to 0.1%). CDR3 sequence: CASSRTERNTEAFF. CDR3 sequence (DNA): TGCGCCAGCAGCCGGACAGAGAGGAACACTGAAGCTTTCTTT. The chain employs TRBV5-1 and TRBJ1-1, with D possibly matching TRBD1 (6 bases). The CDR3 is 14 residues long. Between the trimmed V and J ends, which lost 4 bases and 1 base, there was a span of 11 bases. Per the germline V gene, CDR1 is SGHRS and CDR2 is YFSETQ.

The chain carries TRBV15 and TRBJ2-5, with TRBD2 as a possible D gene (7 bases). Trimming pared 5 bases from V and 1 base from J, leaving 23 bases between. Per germline, CDR1 LNHNV and CDR2 YYDKDF (reference sequence). The CDR3 is 18 residues long. CDR3 DNA: TGTGCCACCAGCGGGGGCGGGAGTCCCACCGAGATCCAAGAGACCCAGTACTTC. This translates into CATSGGGSPTEIQETQYF.

This chain links TRBV18 with TRBJ1-6; no clear D gene. In germline, CDR1 is KGHSH, CDR2 LQKENI. Trimming took 3 bases from V and 7 from J, leaving 4 bases between them. The CDR3 is 12 residues long. In nucleotides, the CDR3 is TGTGCCAGCTCACCTACAAATTCACCCCTCCACTTT. It is translated as CASSPTNSPLHF.

This chain links TRBV28 with TRBJ2-7; 9 nucleotides align to TRBD2. The CDR3 loop spans 16 amino acids. In germline, CDR1 is MDHEN, CDR2 SYDVKM. V lost 3 bases to trimming and J lost 3 bases; unmatched junction nucleotides: 9. The CDR3 nucleotides read TGTGCCAGCAGTTTTCCCCTAGAAGCGGGGGGCTACGAGCAGTACTTC. This codes for CASSFPLEAGGYEQYF.

This chain connects TRBV19 to TRBJ2-7; D gene uncertain. CDR1 is LNHDA, CDR2 SQIVND, per germline (reference sequence). The ends were cut back, 1 base at V and 5 bases at J, with 12 bases in the middle. This CDR3 is 14 amino acids long. CDR3 loop: CASSIGGSYDEQYF. In DNA, the CDR3 is TGTGCCAGTAGTATAGGAGGATCCTACGACGAGCAGTACTTC.

This chain links TRBV2 with TRBJ1-5; TRBD1 aligns across 9 bases. The CDR3 sequence is 13 residues long. CDR1 and CDR2 from the germline V gene are SNHLY and FYNNEI. J was trimmed by 6 bases and V by 9 bases; bases with no gene match: 6. In nucleotides, the CDR3 is TGTGCCAGTGCGGGACAGGGAAGTCAGCCCCAGCATTTT. Translating it yields CASAGQGSQPQHF.

The chain is built from TRBV5-1 and TRBJ2-1; TRBD2 matches at 8 bases. The CDR3 covers 16 residues. The V gene end was trimmed by 0 bases and the J gene end by 8 bases; junction bases not matched to a gene: 10. CDR1 SGHRS and CDR2 YFSETQ come from the germline V gene. Here the CDR3 DNA reads TGCGCCAGCAGCTTGGCCCAGTCGGGAGGGAGCGATGAGCAGTTCTTC. Amino acids: CASSLAQSGGSDEQFF.

This clone occurred a few times. The rearrangement links TRBV6-5 to TRBJ1-4, with 7 bases aligning to TRBD1. In germline, CDR1 is MNHEY, CDR2 SVGAGI. Trimming removed 0 bases from V and 6 bases from J; junction bases left unmatched: 4. The CDR3 has 15 amino acids. The CDR3 reads CASSYSYGTDEKLFF. The CDR3 nucleotides are TGTGCCAGCAGTTACTCTTACGGGACAGATGAAAAACTGTTTTTT.

The chain is built from TRBV5-4 and TRBJ2-3; D perhaps matches TRBD2 (6 bases). V shed 3 bases and J shed 4 bases, with 18 bases lying between them. Germline V CDR1 and CDR2: SGHNT, YYREEE (reference sequence). The CDR3 is made up of 16 amino acids. The CDR3 spells CASSWGVSDTSDTQYF. CDR3 DNA: TGTGCCAGCAGCTGGGGGGTGTCGGACACTTCAGATACGCAGTATTTT.

The chain is built from TRBV11-2 and TRBJ2-1; D not certain. CDR1 SGHAT and CDR2 FQNNGV come from the germline V gene. CDR3 length equals 14 residues. V was shortened by 5 bases and J by 6 bases, with 14 bases between the two germline ends. CDR3 DNA: TGTGCCAGCAGCCCGACTGGCGGAGTCAATGAGCAGTTCTTC. It specifies CASSPTGGVNEQFF.

V and J are TRBV10-1 and TRBJ2-3; 9 bases agree with TRBD2. This CDR3 has 15 amino acids. Germline V gives CDR1 WNHNN, CDR2 SYGVQD (reference sequence). J gave up 6 bases and V 5 bases, and 9 bases lay outside the gene matches. Here the CDR3 DNA reads TGCGCCAGCAGTTCCGGGACTAGCCCGAGGGATACGCAGTATTTT. Translating it yields CASSSGTSPRDTQYF.

The V and J genes are TRBV5-4 and TRBJ2-4; 7 bases are shared with TRBD1. CDR1 and CDR2 (germline): SGHNT, YYREEE (reference sequence). This CDR3 spans 15 amino acids. The V and J ends lost 0 bases and 4 bases, in that order; junction bases with no gene match: 4. CDR3: CASSLDGTAKNIQYF. CDR3 in DNA: TGTGCCAGCAGCTTGGACGGGACAGCTAAAAACATTCAGTACTTC.

This chain joins TRBV5-8 and TRBJ2-7; D perhaps matches TRBD2 (6 bases). Germline V lookup: CDR1 SGHTS, CDR2 YDEGEE. The CDR3 extends over 16 amino acids. CDR3 DNA sequence: TGTGCAGGCGGGTCCACACGATTGGGGGAGGCCTACGAGCAGTACTTC. Protein product: CAGGSTRLGEAYEQYF.